This entry is about one TCR beta chain. The antigen remains undetermined. Template for every sorted-subset replicate PCR totaled roughly 210 ng DNA, about 30,000 T cell genomes. This table comes from immunoSEQ multiplex PCR, and its TCRdb copy is limited to in-frame clones, with some not included. The table shows about 610,000 clones, with about 96% occurring only once. The data belong to a study of shared clonotypes between healthy human individuals. On the study more broadly: Participating donors consisted of two women and a few men aged 18 to 49. General study findings and limits: Unshared clonotypes carried lower generation probabilities than those common to all four donors.

CD4+ cells were split into CD45RA+ naive and CD45RA-negative memory subsets. Sequenced: naive CD4+ T cells sorted from blood. As to subset: CD45RA+ positively selected. The TCR comes from a young woman in good health.

For the CDR3, the DNA is TGTGCCAGCAGCATTGGGGGGGTATTCGGTACTGAAGCTTTCTTT. This codes for CASSIGGVFGTEAFF. The V and J genes are TRBV28 and TRBJ1-1, with a weak D call TRBD1 (5 bases). Per germline, CDR1 MDHEN and CDR2 SYDVKM. The length of the CDR3 is 15 residues. With 6 bases removed from V and 5 bases from J, the gap between germline ends came to 19 bases.